The sequence of this TCR beta chain was determined in a study of blood T cell repertoires in COVID-19. About the study: From T cells, B-cell-depleted T cells, or PBMCs came the material, which was cDNA or gDNA.

The CDR3 loop spans 14 amino acids. CDR1 is SQVTM, CDR2 ANQGSEA, per germline. Trimming removed 2 bases from V and 7 bases from J; junction bases left unmatched: 3. Authors' analysis steps: Scientists estimated how many nucleated cells there were by amplifying reference gene primers. Clones were sequenced by immunoSEQ multiplex PCR, and TCRdb holds only the in-frame ones, with some missing. From that table come the V and J calls and clone size; the DNA was used to work out D and trimming. Of about 150,000 clones in the sample, around nine tenths were seen once. The sequenced material came from peripheral blood. The chain is built from TRBV29-1 and TRBJ2-1, with 12 bases identical to TRBD2. The TCR was taken from a man aged 50 to 60 who had recovered from COVID-19. CDR3 loop: CSVELTSGRNEQFF. The CDR3 nucleotides are TGCAGCGTTGAACTGACTAGCGGGAGAAATGAGCAGTTCTTC.